Shown below are 16 T cell receptor beta chains from a single sample sequenced in a study of T cell responses to AZD1222 COVID-19 vaccine (dated by TCRdb to the early 2020s). The sample's time point label, decoded: baseline before first vaccination. Library preparation employed the immunoSEQ multiplex PCR assay. TCRdb limited this immuneACCESS table to in-frame rearrangements with V and J called. A share of clones is missing; checked studies link under half to unresolved V genes, and the rest is unexplained. Recorded for this sample are some 120,000 clones; about 90% of them occurred a single time. 1.5% to 1.9% of the sample comes from the top ten. Here the sequenced sample was peripheral blood, taken on day 0 of AZD1222 vaccination. These receptors were collected from an adult in good health.

The chain couples TRBV19 to TRBJ2-7, with D possibly matching TRBD2 (5 bases). CDR3 length: 15 residues. CDR1 is LNHDA, CDR2 SQIVND, per germline (reference sequence). Trimming pared 11 bases from V and 0 bases from J, leaving 20 bases between. CDR3 sequence: CADRAVAHSSYEQYF. The CDR3 DNA reads TGTGCCGACCGCGCAGTAGCGCATTCCTCCTACGAGCAGTACTTC.

The J gene is TRBJ1-2, the V gene TRBV6-4, with 12 bases fitting TRBD1. V shed 3 bases, J shed 4 bases, and the junction held 12 bases outside the gene matches. This CDR3 has 18 residues. CDR1 and CDR2 from the germline V gene are MRHNA and SNTAGT. The CDR3 sequence: CASSETGQGAAVGYGYTF. DNA for the CDR3: TGTGCCAGCAGTGAGACGGGACAGGGGGCCGCAGTGGGCTATGGCTACACCTTC.

V usage is TRBV9 and J usage is TRBJ1-2; 10 positions agree with TRBD1. Germline V lookup: CDR1 SGDLS, CDR2 YYNGEE. Trimming at V came to 4 bases and at J to 7 bases, leaving 7 bases not matched to a gene. This CDR3 has 14 amino acids. CDR3 DNA: TGTGCCAGCAGCATCGGGACAGGGGAACTTGGCTACACCTTC. It specifies CASSIGTGELGYTF.

The chain combines TRBV24-1 with TRBJ2-3, with D perhaps TRBD2 (5 bases). Germline-derived CDR1 and CDR2 are KGHDR and SFDVKD. Trimming took 4 bases from V and 1 from J, leaving 14 bases between them. This CDR3 is built from 16 residues. The CDR3 loop reads CATSDRTTRGTDTQYF. The CDR3 coding sequence is TGTGCCACCAGTGACCGCACCACGCGGGGCACAGATACGCAGTATTTT.

The gene calls are TRBV7-8 and TRBJ2-1; TRBD2 might be the D (6 bases). Germline loops: CDR1 SGHVS, CDR2 FQNEAQ. The CDR3 is made up of 17 amino acids. V was clipped by 6 bases and J by 4 bases, with 22 bases between them. Written as DNA, the CDR3 is TGTGCCAGCAGTAGAGGTGATATGGGACTTCTATACAATGAGCAGTTCTTC. It encodes CASSRGDMGLLYNEQFF.

V usage is TRBV7-2 and J usage is TRBJ2-7; D is uncertain. Germline V gene lookup returns CDR1 SGHTA and CDR2 FQGNSA. CDR3 length: 15 residues. V gave up 5 bases and J gave up 7 bases, with 21 bases separating them. CDR3 region: CASSPQSTLRGEQYF. For the CDR3, the DNA is TGTGCCAGCAGCCCCCAGTCGACACTACGAGGTGAGCAGTACTTC.

This clone appeared once. V and J are TRBV12-3 or TRBV12-4 and TRBJ1-2; D gene uncertain. The CDR3 consists of 13 residues. V was trimmed by 2 bases and J by 6 bases, leaving 10 bases between them. The CDR3 nucleotides are TGTGCCAGCAGTTTAAACCCTGGGGATGGCTACACCTTC. It codes for CASSLNPGDGYTF.

The chain employs TRBV6-5 and TRBJ1-1; no definite D call. This CDR3 region has 15 residues. Trimming pared 5 bases from V and 0 bases from J, leaving 13 bases between. CDR1 and CDR2 (germline): MNHEY, SVGAGI. CDR3 protein: CASSLSHRVNTEAFF. The DNA for the CDR3 is TGTGCCAGCAGTCTGTCCCACCGCGTGAACACTGAAGCTTTCTTT.

The rearrangement uses TRBV6-5 and TRBJ2-7; 11 positions agree with TRBD2. V dropped 0 bases and J dropped 5; count of bases not matched to a gene: 6. Germline loops: CDR1 MNHEY, CDR2 SVGAGI. The CDR3 is made up of 16 amino acids. The CDR3 nucleotides read TGTGCCAGCAGTTACTCGAGTGGGGGACTAGCGGACGAGCAGTACTTC. Translating gives CASSYSSGGLADEQYF.

The chain's CDR3 is CASSDRVGEQYF. The CDR3 coding sequence is TGTGCCAGCAGTGACAGGGTGGGAGAGCAGTACTTC. This sequence joins TRBV25-1 and TRBJ2-7, with D maybe TRBD1 (5 bases). Deletions cut 3 bases from V and 7 bases from J, with 10 bases between. From germline, CDR1 is MGHDK and CDR2 SYGVNS. This CDR3 contains 12 residues.

This chain uses TRBV6-5 with TRBJ1-4; weak D call: TRBD1 (6 bases). The germline gives CDR1 MNHEY, CDR2 SVGAGI. Trimming removed 0 bases from V and 4 bases from J, with 12 bases in between. CDR3 length: 16 residues. The CDR3 reads CASSYSQGWGNEKLFF. CDR3 DNA: TGTGCCAGCAGTTACTCACAGGGCTGGGGTAATGAAAAACTGTTTTTT.

The chain recombines TRBV5-4 with TRBJ2-3; 15 bases agree with TRBD2. The CDR3 length is 18 residues. V lost 0 bases and J lost 5; bases outside the gene matches: 7. Germline values: CDR1 SGHNT, CDR2 YYREEE (reference sequence). The CDR3 loop is CASSLDPGLAGGLDTQYF. In DNA form, the CDR3 reads TGTGCCAGCAGCTTGGACCCTGGACTAGCGGGAGGGCTAGATACGCAGTATTTT.

The V call is TRBV24-1, the J call TRBJ2-5; D possibly corresponds to TRBD1 (5 bases). Trimming shortened V by 7 bases and J by 4 bases, and 9 bases separated the two germline ends. CDR1 and CDR2 (germline): KGHDR, SFDVKD. The CDR3 totals 12 residues. This CDR3 reads CATSGQGETQYF. The CDR3, as DNA: TGTGCCACCAGCGGTCAGGGAGAGACCCAGTACTTC.

The J gene is TRBJ2-7, the V gene TRBV6-5, with 10 bases matching TRBD2. CDR1 MNHEY and CDR2 SVGAGI come from the germline V gene. The CDR3 spans 14 residues. V was clipped by 5 bases and J by 4 bases; unmatched bases: 5. CDR3 region: CASSRASGSYEQYF. The DNA of the CDR3 is TGTGCCAGCAGTAGGGCTAGCGGGAGTTACGAGCAGTACTTC.

The chain uses TRBV19 and TRBJ2-7; D might be TRBD1 (6 bases). The CDR3 has 13 amino acids. The germline V and J ends were trimmed by 5 bases and 2 bases, with 10 bases remaining between them. CDR1 is LNHDA and CDR2 is SQIVND in the germline V gene (reference sequence). The CDR3 nucleotides read TGTGCCAGTAGTGTCCGGGACACCTACGAGCAGTACTTC. This gives the protein CASSVRDTYEQYF.

The CDR3 protein is CASSPLGQGFSGEQFF. In DNA form, the CDR3 reads TGTGCCAGCAGCCCTCTGGGACAGGGTTTTAGTGGTGAGCAGTTCTTC. J is TRBJ2-1 and V is TRBV6-2 or TRBV6-3; 9 bases are shared with TRBD1. Looked up from germline, CDR1 is MNHEY and CDR2 is SVGEGT. The CDR3 has 16 amino acids. The ends lost 6 bases at V and 9 bases at J; junction bases unmatched: 15.